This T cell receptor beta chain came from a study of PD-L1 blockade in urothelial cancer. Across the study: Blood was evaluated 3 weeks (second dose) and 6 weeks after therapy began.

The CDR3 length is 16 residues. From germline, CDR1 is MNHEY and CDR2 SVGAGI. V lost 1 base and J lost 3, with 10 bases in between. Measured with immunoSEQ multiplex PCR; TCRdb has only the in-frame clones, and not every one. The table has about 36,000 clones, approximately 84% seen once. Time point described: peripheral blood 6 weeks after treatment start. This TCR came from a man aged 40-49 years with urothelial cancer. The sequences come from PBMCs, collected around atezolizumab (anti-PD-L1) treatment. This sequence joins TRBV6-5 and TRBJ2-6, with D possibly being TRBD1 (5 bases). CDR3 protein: CASSYFTGDGANVLTF. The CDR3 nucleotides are TGTGCCAGCAGTTACTTCACAGGCGATGGGGCCAACGTCCTGACTTTC.